This T cell receptor beta chain was identified in a study of cytomegalovirus exposure and HLA in healthy donors. Whole-study results and caveats: Associated with cytomegalovirus, according to the listing, were 150 to 200 TCR beta chains.

CDR3 length: 15 residues. The germline gives CDR1 SGHKS, CDR2 YYEKEE (reference sequence). Unmatched junction bases numbered 6, after V lost 0 bases and J lost 9 bases. Using immunoSEQ multiplex PCR, the repertoire was profiled, and TCRdb retains in-frame clones only, with some absent. The sample carries under 95,000 clones, roughly 90% recorded once. Note on this clone: Its antigen remains unknown.

The chain uses TRBV5-5 and TRBJ1-6; TRBD1 matches 7 bases. Source material: PBMCs. This sequence was found in a man aged 25-40 years in good health and CMV-seronegative. CDR3 in DNA: TGTGCCAGCAGCTTGGCGACAGGGCCTTCTTCACCCCTCCACTTT. Encoded protein: CASSLATGPSSPLHF.